This T cell receptor (beta chain) emerged from a study of read filtering for tumor transcriptome and immune sequencing. On the study more broadly: By R-ISS, stages I, II and III held about 8, 15 and 7 patients. Transcriptome libraries were built from DNase-treated RNA.

The library was built from about 370 ng RNA with molecular barcoded adaptors for alpha/delta and beta/gamma chains. MiXCR, run by TCRdb on the reads, gives a single entry per CDR3 protein. The sample gives over 50,000 distinct CDR3 sequences, approximately 19% of which show up once; under 13% is in the top ten. To note about this clonotype: Its target is unknown. Just one base apart from a much larger clone, this may be a read error.

The V gene end was trimmed by 8 bases and the J gene end by 12 bases; junction bases not matched to a gene: 17. The length of the CDR3 is 15 residues. Broader study findings: IR-seq and RNA-seq agreed better without single-read clonotypes.

The specimen sequenced was a population of CD138-negative cells sorted from bone marrow. The chain recombines TRBV12-3 or TRBV12-4 with TRBJ1-4, with 8 bases lining up with TRBD1. This TCR derives from a donor older than 35 with multiple myeloma. The CDR3 loop reads CASSLAGGAVEELFF. Here the CDR3 DNA reads TGTGCCAGCTCCCTGGCAGGGGGCGCGGTGGAAGAACTGTTTTTT.